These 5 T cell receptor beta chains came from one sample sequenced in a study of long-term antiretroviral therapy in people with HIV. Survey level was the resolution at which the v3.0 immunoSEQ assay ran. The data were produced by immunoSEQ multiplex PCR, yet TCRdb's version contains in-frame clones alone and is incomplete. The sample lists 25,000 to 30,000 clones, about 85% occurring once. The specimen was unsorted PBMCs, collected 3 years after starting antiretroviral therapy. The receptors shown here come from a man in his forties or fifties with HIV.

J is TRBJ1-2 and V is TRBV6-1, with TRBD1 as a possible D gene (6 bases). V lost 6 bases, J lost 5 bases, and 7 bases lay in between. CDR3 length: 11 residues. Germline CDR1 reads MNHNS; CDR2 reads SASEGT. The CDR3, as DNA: TGTGCCAGCAGACAGGGATATGGCTACACCTTC. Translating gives CASRQGYGYTF.

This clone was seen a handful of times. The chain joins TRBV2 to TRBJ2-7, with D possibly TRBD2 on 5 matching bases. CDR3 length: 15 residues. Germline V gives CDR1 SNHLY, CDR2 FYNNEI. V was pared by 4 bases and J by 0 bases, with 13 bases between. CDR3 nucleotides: TGTGCCAGCAGTGTTGGGTACACTAGCTCCTACGAGCAGTACTTC. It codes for CASSVGYTSSYEQYF.

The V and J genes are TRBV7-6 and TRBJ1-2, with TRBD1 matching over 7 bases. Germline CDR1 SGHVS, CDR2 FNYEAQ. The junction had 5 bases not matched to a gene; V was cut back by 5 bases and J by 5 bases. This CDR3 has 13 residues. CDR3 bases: TGTGCCAGCAGCCCTGGGACAGCATATGGCTACACCTTC. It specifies CASSPGTAYGYTF.

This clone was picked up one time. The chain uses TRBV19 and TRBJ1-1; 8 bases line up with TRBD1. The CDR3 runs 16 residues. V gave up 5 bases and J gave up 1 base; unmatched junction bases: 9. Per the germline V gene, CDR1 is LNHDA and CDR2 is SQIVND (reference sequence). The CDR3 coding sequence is TGTGCCAGTAGTGACCCCGAACAGGGGGGGAACACTGAAGCTTTCTTT. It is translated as CASSDPEQGGNTEAFF.

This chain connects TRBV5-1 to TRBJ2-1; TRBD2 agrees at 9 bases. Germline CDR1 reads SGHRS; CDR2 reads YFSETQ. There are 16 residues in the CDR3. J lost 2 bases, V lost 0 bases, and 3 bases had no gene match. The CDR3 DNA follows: TGCGCCAGCAGCTTGGCGGGACTAGCCACCTACAATGAGCAGTTCTTC. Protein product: CASSLAGLATYNEQFF.